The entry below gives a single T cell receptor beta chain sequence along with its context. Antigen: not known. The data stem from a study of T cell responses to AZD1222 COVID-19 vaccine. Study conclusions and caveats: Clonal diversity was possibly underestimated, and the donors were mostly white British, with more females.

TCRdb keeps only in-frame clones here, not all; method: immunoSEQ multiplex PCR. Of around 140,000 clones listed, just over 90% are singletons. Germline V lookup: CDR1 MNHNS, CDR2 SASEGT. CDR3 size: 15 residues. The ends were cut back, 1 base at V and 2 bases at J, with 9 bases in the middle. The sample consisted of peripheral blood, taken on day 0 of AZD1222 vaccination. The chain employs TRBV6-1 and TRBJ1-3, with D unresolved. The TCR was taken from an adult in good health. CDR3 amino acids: CASSEGVITGNTIYF. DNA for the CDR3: TGTGCCAGCAGTGAAGGTGTCATTACTGGAAACACCATATATTTT.